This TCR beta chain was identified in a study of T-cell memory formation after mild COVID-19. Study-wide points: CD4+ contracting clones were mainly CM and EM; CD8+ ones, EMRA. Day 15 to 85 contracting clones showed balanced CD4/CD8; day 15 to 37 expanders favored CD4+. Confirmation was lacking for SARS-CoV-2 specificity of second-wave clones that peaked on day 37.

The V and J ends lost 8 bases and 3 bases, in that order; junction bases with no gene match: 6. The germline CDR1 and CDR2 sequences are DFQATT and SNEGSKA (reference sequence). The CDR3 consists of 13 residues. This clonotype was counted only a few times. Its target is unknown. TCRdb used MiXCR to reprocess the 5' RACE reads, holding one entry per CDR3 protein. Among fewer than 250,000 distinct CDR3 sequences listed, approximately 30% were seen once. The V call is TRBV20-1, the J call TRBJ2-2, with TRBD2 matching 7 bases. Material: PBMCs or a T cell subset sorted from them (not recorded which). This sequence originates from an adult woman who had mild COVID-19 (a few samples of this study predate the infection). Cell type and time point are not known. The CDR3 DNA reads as TGCAGTTCACTAGCGCCCGACACCGGGGAGCTGTTTTTT. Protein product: CSSLAPDTGELFF.